This TCR beta chain was sequenced in a study of Graves' ophthalmopathy and Graves' hyperthyroidism. CDR3 size: 11 residues. V was clipped by 10 bases and J by 0 bases, with 7 bases between them. Germline V gives CDR1 ENHRY, CDR2 SYGVKD. The sequenced template was RNA, covering the TCR beta CDR3 region. An initial RT-PCR round employing HTBI primers preceded a second-round multiplex PCR. In TCRdb, the multiplex PCR reads were re-called with MiXCR into one record per CDR3 protein. The sample has almost 750,000 distinct CDR3 sequences, 35% to 50% seen once. In its sample, this clonotype was seen many times.

The sequencing input was peripheral blood. The V gene is TRBV10-3, the J gene TRBJ2-7; D is uncertain. This TCR came from an adult man with Graves' ophthalmopathy. The CDR3 is CATTNSYEQYF. The CDR3 region has the DNA TGTGCCACGACCAACTCCTACGAGCAGTACTTC.